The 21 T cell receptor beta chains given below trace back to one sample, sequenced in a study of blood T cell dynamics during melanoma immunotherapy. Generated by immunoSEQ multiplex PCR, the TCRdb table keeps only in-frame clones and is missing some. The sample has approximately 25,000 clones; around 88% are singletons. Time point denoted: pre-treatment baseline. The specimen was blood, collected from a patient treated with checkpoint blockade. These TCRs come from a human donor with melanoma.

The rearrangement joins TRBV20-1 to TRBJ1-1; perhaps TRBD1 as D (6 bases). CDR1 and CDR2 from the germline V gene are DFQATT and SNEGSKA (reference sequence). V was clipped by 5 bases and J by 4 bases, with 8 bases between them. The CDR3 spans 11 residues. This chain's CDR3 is CSAGGPTEAFF. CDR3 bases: TGCAGTGCTGGGGGCCCCACTGAAGCTTTCTTT.

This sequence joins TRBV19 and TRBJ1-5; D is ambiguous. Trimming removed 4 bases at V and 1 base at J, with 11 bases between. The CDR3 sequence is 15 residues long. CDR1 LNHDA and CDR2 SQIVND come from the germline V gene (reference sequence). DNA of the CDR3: TGTGCCAGTAGTAAGTCAGACATCAGCAATCAGCCCCAGCATTTT. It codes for CASSKSDISNQPQHF.

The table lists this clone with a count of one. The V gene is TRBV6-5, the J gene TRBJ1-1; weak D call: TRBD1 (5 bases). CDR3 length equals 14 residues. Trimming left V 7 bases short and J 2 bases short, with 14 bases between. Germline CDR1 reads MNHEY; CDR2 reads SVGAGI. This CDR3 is CASNRGRENTEAFF. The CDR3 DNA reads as TGTGCCAGCAATAGAGGCAGGGAAAACACTGAAGCTTTCTTT.

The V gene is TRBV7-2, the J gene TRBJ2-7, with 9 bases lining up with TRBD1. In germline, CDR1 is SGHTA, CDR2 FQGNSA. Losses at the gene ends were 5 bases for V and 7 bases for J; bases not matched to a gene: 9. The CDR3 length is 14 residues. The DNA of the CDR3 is TGTGCCAGCAGCACCCCGGGACAGGGTTGGGAGCAGTACTTC. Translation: CASSTPGQGWEQYF. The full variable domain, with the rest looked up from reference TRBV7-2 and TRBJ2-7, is GAGVSQSPSNKVTEKGKDVELRCDPISGHTALYWYRQSLGQGLEFLIYFQGNSAPDKSGLPSDRFSAERTGGSVSTLTIQRTQQEDSAVYLCASSTPGQGWEQYFGPGTRLTVT.

The CDR3 is CASSMLAAYNEQFF. Written as DNA, the CDR3 is TGTGCCAGTAGTATGCTAGCGGCCTACAATGAGCAGTTCTTC. The V gene is TRBV19, the J gene TRBJ2-1, with 7 bases lining up with TRBD2. From germline, CDR1 is LNHDA and CDR2 SQIVND (reference sequence). The CDR3 runs 14 residues. V was clipped by 3 bases and J by 2 bases; unmatched bases: 1.

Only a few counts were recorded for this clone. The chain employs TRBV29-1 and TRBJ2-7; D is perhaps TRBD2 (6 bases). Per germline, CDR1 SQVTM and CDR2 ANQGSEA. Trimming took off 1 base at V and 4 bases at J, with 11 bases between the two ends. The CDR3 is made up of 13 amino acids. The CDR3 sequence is CSVEVGTPYEQYF. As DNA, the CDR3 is TGCAGCGTTGAAGTAGGGACTCCGTACGAGCAGTACTTC.

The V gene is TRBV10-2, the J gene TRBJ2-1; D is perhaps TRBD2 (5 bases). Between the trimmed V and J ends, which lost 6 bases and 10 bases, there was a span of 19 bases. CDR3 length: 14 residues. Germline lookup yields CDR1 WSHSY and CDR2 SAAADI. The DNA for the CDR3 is TGCGCCAGCAGGACCAGCGGCGCTACGGGAGAGCAGTTCTTC. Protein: CASRTSGATGEQFF.

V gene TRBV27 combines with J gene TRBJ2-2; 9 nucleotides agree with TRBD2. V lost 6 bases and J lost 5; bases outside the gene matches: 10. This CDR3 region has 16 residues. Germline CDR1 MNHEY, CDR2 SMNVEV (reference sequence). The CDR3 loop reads CASRAATSGLTGELFF. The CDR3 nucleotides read TGTGCCAGCAGGGCCGCTACTAGCGGGCTAACCGGGGAGCTGTTTTTT.

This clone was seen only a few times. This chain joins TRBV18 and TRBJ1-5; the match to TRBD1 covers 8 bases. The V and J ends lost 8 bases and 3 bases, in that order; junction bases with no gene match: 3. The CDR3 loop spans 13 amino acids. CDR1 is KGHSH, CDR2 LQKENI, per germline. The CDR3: CASRTGLNQPQHF. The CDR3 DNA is TGTGCCAGCCGGACAGGGCTCAATCAGCCCCAGCATTTT.

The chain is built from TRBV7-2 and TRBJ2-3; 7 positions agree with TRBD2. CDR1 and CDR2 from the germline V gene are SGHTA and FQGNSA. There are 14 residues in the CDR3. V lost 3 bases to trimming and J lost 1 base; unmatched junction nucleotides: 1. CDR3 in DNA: TGTGCCAGCAGCTTGCTAGCGGGCACAGATACGCAGTATTTT. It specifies CASSLLAGTDTQYF.

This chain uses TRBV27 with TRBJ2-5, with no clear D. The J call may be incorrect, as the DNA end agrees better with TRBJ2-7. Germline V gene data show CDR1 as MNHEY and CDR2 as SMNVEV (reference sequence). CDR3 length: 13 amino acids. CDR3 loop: CASSLSGSYEQYF. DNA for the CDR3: TGTGCCAGCAGTTTATCGGGCTCCTACGAGCAGTACTTC.

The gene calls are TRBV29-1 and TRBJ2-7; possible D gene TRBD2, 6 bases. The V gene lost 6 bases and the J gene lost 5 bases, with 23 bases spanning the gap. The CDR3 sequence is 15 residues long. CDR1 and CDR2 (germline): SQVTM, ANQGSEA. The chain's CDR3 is CSVRRDSGVSDEQYF. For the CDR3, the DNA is TGCAGCGTCCGAAGGGATTCGGGGGTATCCGACGAGCAGTACTTC.

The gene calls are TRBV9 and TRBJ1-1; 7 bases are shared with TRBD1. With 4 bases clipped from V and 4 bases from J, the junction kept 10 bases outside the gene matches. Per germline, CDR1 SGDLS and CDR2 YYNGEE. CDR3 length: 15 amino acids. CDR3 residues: CASSPEDRRGTEAFF. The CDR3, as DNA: TGTGCCAGCAGCCCTGAGGACAGGCGGGGCACTGAAGCTTTCTTT.

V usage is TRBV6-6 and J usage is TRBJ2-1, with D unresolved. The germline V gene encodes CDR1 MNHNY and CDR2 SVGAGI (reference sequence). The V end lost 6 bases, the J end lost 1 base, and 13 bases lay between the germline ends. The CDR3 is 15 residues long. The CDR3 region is CASSRPLGSYNEQFF. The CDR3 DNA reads TGTGCCAGCAGCCGACCCCTGGGGTCCTACAATGAGCAGTTCTTC.

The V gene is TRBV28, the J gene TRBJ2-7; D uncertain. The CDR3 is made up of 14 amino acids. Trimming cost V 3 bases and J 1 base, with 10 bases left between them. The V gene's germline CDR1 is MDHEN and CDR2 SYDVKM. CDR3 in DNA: TGTGCCAGCAGTTTGGTAGGACCATCCTACGAGCAGTACTTC. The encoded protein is CASSLVGPSYEQYF.

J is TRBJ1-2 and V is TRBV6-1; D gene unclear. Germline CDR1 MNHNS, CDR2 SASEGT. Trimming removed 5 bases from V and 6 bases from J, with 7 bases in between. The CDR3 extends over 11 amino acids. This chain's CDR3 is CASSILDGYTF. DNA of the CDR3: TGTGCCAGCAGTATCCTGGATGGCTACACCTTC.

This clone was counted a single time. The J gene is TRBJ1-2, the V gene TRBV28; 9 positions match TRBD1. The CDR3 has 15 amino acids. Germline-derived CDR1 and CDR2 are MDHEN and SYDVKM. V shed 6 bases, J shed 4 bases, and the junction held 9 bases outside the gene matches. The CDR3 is CASSTGGATIYGYTF. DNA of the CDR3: TGTGCCAGCAGCACAGGGGGCGCGACGATCTATGGCTACACCTTC.

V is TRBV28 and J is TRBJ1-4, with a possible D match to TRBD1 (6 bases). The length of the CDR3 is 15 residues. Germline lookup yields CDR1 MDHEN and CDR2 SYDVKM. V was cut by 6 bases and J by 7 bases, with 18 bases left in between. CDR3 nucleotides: TGTGCCAGCAGGTTACCCGACAGGCGGGGTGAAAAACTGTTTTTT. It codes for CASRLPDRRGEKLFF.

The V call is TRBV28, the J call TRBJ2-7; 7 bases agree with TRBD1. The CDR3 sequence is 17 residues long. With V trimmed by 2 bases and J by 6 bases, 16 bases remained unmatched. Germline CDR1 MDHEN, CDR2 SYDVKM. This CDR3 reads CASSLEGHTGVVGEQYF. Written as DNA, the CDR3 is TGTGCCAGCAGTTTAGAGGGCCACACAGGGGTAGTAGGCGAGCAGTACTTC.

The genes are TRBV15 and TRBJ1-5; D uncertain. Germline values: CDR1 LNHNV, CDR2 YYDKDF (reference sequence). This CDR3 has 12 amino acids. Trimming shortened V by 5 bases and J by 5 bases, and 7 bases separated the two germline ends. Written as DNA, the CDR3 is TGTGCCACCAGCTTGAGATATCAGCCCCAGCATTTT. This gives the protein CATSLRYQPQHF. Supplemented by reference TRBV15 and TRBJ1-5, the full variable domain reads DAMVIQNPRYQVTQFGKPVTLSCSQTLNHNVMYWYQQKSSQAPKLLFHYYDKDFNNEADTPDNFQSRRPNTSFCFLDIRSPGLGDTAMYLCATSLRYQPQHFGDGTRLSIL.

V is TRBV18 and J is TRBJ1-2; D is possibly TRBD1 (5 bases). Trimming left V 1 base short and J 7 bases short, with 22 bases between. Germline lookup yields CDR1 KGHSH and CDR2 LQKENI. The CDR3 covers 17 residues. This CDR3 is CASSPRSRALSVSGYTF. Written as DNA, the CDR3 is TGTGCCAGCTCACCACGGAGCAGGGCCCTTAGCGTTAGTGGCTACACCTTC.